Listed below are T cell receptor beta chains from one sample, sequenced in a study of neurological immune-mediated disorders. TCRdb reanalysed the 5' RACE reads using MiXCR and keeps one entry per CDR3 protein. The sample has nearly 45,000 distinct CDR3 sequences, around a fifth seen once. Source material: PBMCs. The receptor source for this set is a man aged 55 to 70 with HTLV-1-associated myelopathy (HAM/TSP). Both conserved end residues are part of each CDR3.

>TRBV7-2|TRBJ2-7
CASSFGPSLQGYF
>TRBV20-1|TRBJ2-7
CSASRGGTSGPRTSYEQYF
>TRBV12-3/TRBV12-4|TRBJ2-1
CANSLAGRGITYNEQFF
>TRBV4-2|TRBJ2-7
CASSQDSGSYEQYF
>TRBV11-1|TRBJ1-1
CASSRTENTEAFF
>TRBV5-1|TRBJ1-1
CASSDGGGVTEAFF
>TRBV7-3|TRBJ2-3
CASSEQSGDWDTQYF
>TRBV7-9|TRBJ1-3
CASSSPTGDSGNTIYF
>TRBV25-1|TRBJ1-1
CASRRGDTEAFF
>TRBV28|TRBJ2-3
CASSLGGTGGVADTQYF
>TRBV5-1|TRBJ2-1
CASSPSSGAYNEQFF
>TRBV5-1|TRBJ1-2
CASSLVGQGAVGYTF
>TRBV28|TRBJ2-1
CASSPRTAEQFF
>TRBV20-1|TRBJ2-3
CSAGASGPTDTQYF
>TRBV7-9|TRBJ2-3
CASSPGQSPPDTQYF
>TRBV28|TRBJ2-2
CASRTSGNTGELFF
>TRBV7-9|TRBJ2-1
CASSPPDEQFF
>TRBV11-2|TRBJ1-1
CASSPFRGGGEAFF
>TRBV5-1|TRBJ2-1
CASSLILAGGSSSNEQFF
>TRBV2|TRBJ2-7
CASGVDRSYEQYF
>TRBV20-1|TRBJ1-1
CSASSQPDTEAFF
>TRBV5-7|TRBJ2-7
CASSLDGVRRRTYEQYF
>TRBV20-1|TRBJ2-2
CSATQGVGVNTGELFF
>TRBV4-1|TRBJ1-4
CASSQAGTTNEKLFF
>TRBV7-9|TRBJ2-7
CASSRGQRDYEQYF
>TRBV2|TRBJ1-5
CASSETGNQPQHF
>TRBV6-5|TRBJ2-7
CASTRGQGSYEQYF
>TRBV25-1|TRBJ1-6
CASSDRGKEALHF
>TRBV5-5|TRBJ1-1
CASSGQLNTEAFF
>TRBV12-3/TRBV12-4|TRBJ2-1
CASSSKSVNNEQFF
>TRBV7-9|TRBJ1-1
CASSSGAEAFF
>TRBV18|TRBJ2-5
CASSPSGRPREETQYF
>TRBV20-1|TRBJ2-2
CSARTLPSGSGDTGELFF
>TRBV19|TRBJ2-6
CASGPGNSGANVLTF
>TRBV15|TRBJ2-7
CATSPPLGEQYF
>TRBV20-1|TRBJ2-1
CSASGTSGRANQQFF
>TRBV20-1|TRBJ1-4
CSASFAANEKLFF
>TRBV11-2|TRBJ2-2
CASRRSNTGELFF
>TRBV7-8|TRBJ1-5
CASSLGGRGTGQPQHF
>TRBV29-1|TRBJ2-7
CSVGSRGVYEQYF
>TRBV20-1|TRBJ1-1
CSANREDMNTEAFF
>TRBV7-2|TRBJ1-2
CASSAGTARNYGYTF
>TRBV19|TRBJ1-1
CASSTQGAATEAFF
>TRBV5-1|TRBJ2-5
CASGTGEGVAQYF
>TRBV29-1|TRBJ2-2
CSVVESSELFF
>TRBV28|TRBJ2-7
CASSLPGQGSYEQYF
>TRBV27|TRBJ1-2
CASSPRQMDGYTF
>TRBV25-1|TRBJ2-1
CASSDSGTLYNEQFF
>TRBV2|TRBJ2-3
CASSQLTGGSGTFSTDTQYF
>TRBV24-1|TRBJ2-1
CATSDLGGRYNEQFF
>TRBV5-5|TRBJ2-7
CASSTGQGLDEQYF
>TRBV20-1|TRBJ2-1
CSARIAGGGNEQFF
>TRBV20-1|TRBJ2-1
CSARDVSAQQFF
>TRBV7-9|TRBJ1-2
CASSLGQGTYYGYTF
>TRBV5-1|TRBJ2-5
CASSLVEETQYF